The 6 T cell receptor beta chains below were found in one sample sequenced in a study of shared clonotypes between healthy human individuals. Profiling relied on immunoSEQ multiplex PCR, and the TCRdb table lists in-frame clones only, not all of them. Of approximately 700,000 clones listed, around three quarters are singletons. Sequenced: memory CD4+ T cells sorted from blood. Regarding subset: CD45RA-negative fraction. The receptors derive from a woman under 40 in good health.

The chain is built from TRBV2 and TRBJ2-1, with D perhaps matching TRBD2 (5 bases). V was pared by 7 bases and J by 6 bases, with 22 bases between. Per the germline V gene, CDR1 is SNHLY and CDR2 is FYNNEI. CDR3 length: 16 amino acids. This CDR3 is CASTRRSGYQGNEQFF. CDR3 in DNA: TGTGCCAGCACCCGGCGGAGCGGTTATCAAGGCAATGAGCAGTTCTTC.

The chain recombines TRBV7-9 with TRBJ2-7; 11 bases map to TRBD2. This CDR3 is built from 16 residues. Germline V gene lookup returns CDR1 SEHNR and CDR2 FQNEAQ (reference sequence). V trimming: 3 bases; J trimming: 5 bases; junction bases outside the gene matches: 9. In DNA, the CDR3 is TGTGCCAGCAGCTTTGGGACACTAGCGGGAGTTCACGAGCAGTACTTC. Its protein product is CASSFGTLAGVHEQYF.

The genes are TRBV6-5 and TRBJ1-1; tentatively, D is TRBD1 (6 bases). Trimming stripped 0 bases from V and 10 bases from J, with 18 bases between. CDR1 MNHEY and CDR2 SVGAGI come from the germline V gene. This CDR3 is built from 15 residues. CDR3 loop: CASSYSSAGEKRAFF. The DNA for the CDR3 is TGTGCCAGCAGTTACTCCAGCGCAGGGGAAAAAAGAGCTTTCTTT.

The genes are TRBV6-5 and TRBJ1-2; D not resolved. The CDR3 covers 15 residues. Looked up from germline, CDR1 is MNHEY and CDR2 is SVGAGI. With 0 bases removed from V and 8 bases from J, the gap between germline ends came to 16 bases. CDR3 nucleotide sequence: TGTGCCAGCAGTTACTCAGCAGCAGGAACCAACGGCTACACCTTC. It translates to CASSYSAAGTNGYTF.

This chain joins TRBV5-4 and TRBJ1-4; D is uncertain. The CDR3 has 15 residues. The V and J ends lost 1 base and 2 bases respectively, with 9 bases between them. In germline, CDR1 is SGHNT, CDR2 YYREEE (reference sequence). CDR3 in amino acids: CASSLSYGTNEKLFF. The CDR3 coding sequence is TGTGCCAGCAGCTTGAGCTACGGGACTAATGAAAAACTGTTTTTT.

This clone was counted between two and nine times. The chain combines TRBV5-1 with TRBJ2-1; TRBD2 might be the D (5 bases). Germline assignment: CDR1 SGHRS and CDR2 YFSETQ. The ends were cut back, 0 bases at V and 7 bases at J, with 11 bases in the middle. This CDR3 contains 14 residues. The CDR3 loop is CASSLVRENNEQFF. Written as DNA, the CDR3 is TGCGCCAGCAGCTTGGTTAGGGAGAATAATGAGCAGTTCTTC. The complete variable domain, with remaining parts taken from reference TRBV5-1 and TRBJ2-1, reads KAGVTQTPRYLIKTRGQQVTLSCSPISGHRSVSWYQQTPGQGLQFLFEYFSETQRNKGNFPGRFSGRQFSNSRSEMNVSTLELGDSALYLCASSLVRENNEQFFGPGTRLTVL.